The 3 T cell receptor beta chains in this list originate from one sample, sequenced in a study of blood T cell repertoires in COVID-19. Only in-frame clones appear in the TCRdb table, and some are missing; sequencing was by immunoSEQ multiplex PCR. The data show approximately 180,000 clones, roughly 88% seen once. The specimen sequenced was peripheral blood. The receptors come from a man in his sixties with acute or convalescent COVID-19.

The genes are TRBV24-1 and TRBJ2-1; TRBD2 might be the D (5 bases). The CDR3 is 13 residues long. Trimming pared 6 bases from V and 10 bases from J, leaving 15 bases between. Germline lookup yields CDR1 KGHDR and CDR2 SFDVKD. This CDR3 is CATSPPGLDEQFF. The CDR3 DNA reads as TGTGCCACCAGTCCCCCGGGGTTAGACGAGCAGTTCTTC.

J is TRBJ1-3 and V is TRBV4-1, with D unclear. Germline V gives CDR1 MGHRA, CDR2 YSYEKL. This CDR3 comprises 17 residues. Deletions cut 0 bases from V and 0 bases from J, with 12 bases between. The CDR3: CASSQDPGRDSGNTIYF. The CDR3 bases are TGCGCCAGCAGCCAAGATCCGGGAAGGGACTCTGGAAACACCATATATTTT.

The gene calls are TRBV6-5 and TRBJ1-5; 9 nucleotides match TRBD1. The CDR3 contains 14 residues. Germline V lookup: CDR1 MNHEY, CDR2 SVGAGI. Trimming took 6 bases from V and 7 from J; bases not matched to a gene: 7. In DNA, the CDR3 is TGTGCCAGCAGGGGACAGGGAGGAGGACAGCCCCAGCATTTT. Amino acids: CASRGQGGGQPQHF.